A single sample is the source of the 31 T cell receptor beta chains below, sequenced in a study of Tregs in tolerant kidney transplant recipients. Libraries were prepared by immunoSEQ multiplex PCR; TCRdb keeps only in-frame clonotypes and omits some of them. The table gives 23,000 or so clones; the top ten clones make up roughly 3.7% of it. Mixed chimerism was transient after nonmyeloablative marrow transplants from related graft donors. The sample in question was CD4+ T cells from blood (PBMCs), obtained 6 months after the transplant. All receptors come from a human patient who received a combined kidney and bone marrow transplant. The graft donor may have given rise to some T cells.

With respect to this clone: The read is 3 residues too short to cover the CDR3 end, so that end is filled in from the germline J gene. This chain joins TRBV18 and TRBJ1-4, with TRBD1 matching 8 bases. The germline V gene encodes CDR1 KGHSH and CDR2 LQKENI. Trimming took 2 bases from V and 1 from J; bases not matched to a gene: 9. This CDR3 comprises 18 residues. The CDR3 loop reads CASSPYWTGRGTNEKLFF. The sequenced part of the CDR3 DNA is TGTGCCAGCTCACCATACTGGACAGGGAGAGGAACTAATGAAAAA. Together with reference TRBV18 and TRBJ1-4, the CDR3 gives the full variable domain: NAGVMQNPRHLVRRRGQEARLRCSPMKGHSHVYWYRQLPEEGLKFMVYLQKENIIDESGMPKERFSAEFPKEGPSILRIQQVVRGDSAAYFCASSPYWTGRGTNEKLFFGSGTQLSVL.

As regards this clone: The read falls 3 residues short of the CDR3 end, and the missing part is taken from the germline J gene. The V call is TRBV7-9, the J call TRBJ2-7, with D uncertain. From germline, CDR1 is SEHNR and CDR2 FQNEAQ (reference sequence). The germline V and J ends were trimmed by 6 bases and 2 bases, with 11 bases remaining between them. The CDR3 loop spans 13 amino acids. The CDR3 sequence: CASSPQNAYEQYF. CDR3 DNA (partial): TGTGCCAGCAGTCCCCAGAACGCCTACGAG.

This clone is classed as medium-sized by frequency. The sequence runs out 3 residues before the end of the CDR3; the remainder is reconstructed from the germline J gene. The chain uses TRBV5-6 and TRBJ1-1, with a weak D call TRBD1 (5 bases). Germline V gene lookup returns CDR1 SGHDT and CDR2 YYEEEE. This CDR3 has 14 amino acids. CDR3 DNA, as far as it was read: TGTGCCAGCAGCTTGGCAGGGAGCCCCCTCGAA. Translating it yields CASSLAGSPLE. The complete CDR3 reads CASSLAGSPLEAFF.

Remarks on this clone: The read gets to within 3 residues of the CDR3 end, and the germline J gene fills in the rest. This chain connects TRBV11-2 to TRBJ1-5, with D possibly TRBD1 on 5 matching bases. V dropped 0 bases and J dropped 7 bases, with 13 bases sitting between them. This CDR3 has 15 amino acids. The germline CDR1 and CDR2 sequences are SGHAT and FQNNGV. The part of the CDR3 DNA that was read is TGTGCCAGCAGCTTAGATGGGGGGTATGTGCAGCCC. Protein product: CASSLDGGYVQP. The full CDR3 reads CASSLDGGYVQPQHF. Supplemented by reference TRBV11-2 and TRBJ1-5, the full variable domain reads EAGVAQSPRYKIIEKRQSVAFWCNPISGHATLYWYQQILGQGPKLLIQFQNNGVVDDSQLPKDRFSAERLKGVDSTLKIQPAKLEDSAVYLCASSLDGGYVQPQHFGDGTRLSIL.

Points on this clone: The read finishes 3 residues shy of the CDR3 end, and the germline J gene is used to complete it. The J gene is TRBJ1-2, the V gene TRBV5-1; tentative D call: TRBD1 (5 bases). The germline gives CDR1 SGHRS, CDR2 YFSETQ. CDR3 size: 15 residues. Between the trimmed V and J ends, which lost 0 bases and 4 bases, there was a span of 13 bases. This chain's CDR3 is CASSLEVDRGYGYTF. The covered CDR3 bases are TGCGCCAGCAGCTTGGAAGTGGATAGGGGCTATGGC. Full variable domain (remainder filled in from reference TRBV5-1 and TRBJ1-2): KAGVTQTPRYLIKTRGQQVTLSCSPISGHRSVSWYQQTPGQGLQFLFEYFSETQRNKGNFPGRFSGRQFSNSRSEMNVSTLELGDSALYLCASSLEVDRGYGYTFGSGTRLTVV.

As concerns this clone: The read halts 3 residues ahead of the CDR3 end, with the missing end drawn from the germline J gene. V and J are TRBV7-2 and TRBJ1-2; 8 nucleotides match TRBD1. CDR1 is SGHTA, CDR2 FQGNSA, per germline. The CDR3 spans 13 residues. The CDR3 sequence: CASSLIQGDGYTF. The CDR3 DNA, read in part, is TGTGCCAGCAGTCTTATACAGGGGGACGGC.

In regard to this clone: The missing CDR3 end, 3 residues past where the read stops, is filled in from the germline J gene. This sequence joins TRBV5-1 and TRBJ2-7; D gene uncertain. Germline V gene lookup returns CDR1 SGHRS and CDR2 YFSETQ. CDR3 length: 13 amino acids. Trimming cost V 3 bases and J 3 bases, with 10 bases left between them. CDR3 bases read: TGCGCCAGCAGCTCGAGTCAAGGCTACGAG. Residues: CASSSSQGYE. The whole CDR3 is CASSSSQGYEQYF.

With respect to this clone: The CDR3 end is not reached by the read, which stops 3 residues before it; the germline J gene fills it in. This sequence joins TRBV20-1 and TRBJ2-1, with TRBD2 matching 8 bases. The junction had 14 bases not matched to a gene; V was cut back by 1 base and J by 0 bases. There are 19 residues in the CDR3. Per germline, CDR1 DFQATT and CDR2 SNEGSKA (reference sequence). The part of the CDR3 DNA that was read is TGCAGTGCTAGAGGGGCGGCGGGGGGCTATCTCAGCTCCTACAATGAG. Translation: CSARGAAGGYLSSYNE. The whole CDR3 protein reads CSARGAAGGYLSSYNEQFF.

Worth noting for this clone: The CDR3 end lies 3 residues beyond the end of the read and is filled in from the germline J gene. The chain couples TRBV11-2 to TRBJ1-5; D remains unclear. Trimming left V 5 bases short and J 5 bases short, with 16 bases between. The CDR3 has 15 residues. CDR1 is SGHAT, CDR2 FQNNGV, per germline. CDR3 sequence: CASSPAGQWDQPQHF. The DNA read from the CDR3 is TGTGCCAGCAGCCCTGCTGGGCAATGGGATCAGCCC.

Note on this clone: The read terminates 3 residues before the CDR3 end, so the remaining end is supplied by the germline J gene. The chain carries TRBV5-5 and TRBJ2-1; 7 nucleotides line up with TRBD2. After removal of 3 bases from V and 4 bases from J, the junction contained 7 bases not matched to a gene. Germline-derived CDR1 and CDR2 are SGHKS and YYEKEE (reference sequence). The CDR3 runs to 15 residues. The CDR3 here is CASSSSASGYNEQFF. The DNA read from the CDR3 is TGTGCCAGCAGCTCGTCGGCTAGCGGTTACAATGAG.

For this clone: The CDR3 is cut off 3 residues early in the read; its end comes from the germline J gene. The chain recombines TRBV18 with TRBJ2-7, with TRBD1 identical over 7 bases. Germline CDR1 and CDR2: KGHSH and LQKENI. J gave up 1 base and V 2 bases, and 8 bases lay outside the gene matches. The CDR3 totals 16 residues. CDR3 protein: CASSPDRVRISYEQYF. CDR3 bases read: TGTGCCAGCTCACCAGACAGGGTCCGCATATCCTACGAG.

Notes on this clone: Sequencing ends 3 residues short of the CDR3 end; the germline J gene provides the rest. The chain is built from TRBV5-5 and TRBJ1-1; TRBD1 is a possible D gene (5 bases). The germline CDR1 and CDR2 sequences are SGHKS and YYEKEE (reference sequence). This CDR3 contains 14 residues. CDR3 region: CASSLEWGSDTAFF. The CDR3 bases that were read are TGTGCCAGCAGCTTGGAGTGGGGCTCAGATACG. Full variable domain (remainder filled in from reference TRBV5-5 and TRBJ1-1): DAGVTQSPTHLIKTRGQQVTLRCSPISGHKSVSWYQQVLGQGPQFIFQYYEKEERGRGNFPDRFSARQFPNYSSELNVNALLLGDSALYLCASSLEWGSDTAFFGQGTRLTVV.

CDR3 sequence reads: CASSLKGTSGYNEQFF. The sequenced CDR3 bases are TGTGCCAGCAGCTTAAAGGGGACTAGCGGGTACAATGAG. The chain carries TRBV7-6 and TRBJ2-1, with TRBD2 identical over 12 bases. The sequenced fragment ends 3 residues before the CDR3 boundary, so the rest is inferred from the germline J gene. Germline CDR1 is SGHVS and CDR2 is FNYEAQ. Unmatched junction bases numbered 3, after V lost 2 bases and J lost 4 bases. The CDR3 is 16 amino acids.

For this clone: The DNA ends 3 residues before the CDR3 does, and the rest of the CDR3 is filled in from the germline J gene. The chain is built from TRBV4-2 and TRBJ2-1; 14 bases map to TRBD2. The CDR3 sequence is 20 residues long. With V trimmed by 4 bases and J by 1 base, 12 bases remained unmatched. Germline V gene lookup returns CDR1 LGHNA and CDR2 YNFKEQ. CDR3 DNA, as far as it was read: TGTGCCAGCAGCCCTGCCGGGACTAGCGGGAGTCAGGGGTCCTACAATGAG. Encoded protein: CASSPAGTSGSQGSYNE. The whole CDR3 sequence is CASSPAGTSGSQGSYNEQFF.

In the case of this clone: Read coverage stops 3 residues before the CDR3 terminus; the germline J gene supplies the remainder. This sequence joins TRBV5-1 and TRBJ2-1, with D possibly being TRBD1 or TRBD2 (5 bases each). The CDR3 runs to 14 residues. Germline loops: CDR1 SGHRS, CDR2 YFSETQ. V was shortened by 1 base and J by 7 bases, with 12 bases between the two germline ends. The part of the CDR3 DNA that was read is TGCGCCAGCAGCTTGTTTGAGGGGCGTAATGAG. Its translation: CASSLFEGRNE. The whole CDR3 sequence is CASSLFEGRNEQFF.

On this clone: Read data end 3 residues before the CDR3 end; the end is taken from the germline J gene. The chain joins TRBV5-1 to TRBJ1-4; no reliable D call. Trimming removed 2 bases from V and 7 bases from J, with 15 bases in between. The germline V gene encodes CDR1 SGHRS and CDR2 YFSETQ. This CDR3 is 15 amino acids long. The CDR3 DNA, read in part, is TGCGCCAGCAGCTTAAGTACCCCCCGGGGTGAAAAA. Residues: CASSLSTPRGEK. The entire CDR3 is CASSLSTPRGEKLFF.

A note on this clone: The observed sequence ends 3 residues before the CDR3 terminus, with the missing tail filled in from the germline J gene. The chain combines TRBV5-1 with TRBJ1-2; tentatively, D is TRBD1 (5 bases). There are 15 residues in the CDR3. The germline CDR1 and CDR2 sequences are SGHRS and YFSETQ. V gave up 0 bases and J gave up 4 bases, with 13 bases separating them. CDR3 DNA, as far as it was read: TGCGCCAGCAGCTTGGTCGTAGTGGGGGGCTATGGC. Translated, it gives CASSLVVVGGYG. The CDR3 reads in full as CASSLVVVGGYGYTF.

CDR3 bases read: TGCGCCAGCAGCTTATTAGGGCAACAGGGCCAGCCC. It codes for CASSLLGQQGQP. The whole CDR3 region reads CASSLLGQQGQPQHF. The gene calls are TRBV5-1 and TRBJ1-5, with D possibly being TRBD1 (6 bases). Sequencing ends 3 residues short of the CDR3 end; the germline J gene provides the rest. Germline V lookup: CDR1 SGHRS, CDR2 YFSETQ. The CDR3 covers 15 residues. The V gene lost 2 bases and the J gene lost 7 bases, with 16 bases spanning the gap.

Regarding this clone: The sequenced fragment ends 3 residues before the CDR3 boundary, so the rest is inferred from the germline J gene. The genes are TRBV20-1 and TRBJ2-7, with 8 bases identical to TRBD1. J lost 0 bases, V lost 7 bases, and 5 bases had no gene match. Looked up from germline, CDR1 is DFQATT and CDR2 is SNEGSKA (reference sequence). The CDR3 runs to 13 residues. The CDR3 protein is CSVEGQDSYEQYF. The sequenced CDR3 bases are TGCAGTGTTGAGGGACAGGACTCCTACGAG.

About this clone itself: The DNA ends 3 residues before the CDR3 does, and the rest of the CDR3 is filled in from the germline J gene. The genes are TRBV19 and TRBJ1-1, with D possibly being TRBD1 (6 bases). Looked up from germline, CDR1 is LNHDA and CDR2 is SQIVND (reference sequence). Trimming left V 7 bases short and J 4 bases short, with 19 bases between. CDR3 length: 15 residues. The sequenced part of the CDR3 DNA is TGTGCCAGTACGCGGATGGGGGCAACCTTCACTGAA. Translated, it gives CASTRMGATFTE. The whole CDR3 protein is CASTRMGATFTEAFF.

The part of the CDR3 DNA that was read is TGTGCCAGCAGTGTCCCAGGAAGGGCTGAA. Protein product: CASSVPGRAE. The CDR3 reads in full as CASSVPGRAEAFF. The gene calls are TRBV6-4 and TRBJ1-1; D is uncertain. Sequencing ends 3 residues short of the CDR3 end; the germline J gene provides the rest. V lost 4 bases to trimming and J lost 6 bases, with 12 bases between them. Per germline, CDR1 MRHNA and CDR2 SNTAGT. This CDR3 spans 13 amino acids.

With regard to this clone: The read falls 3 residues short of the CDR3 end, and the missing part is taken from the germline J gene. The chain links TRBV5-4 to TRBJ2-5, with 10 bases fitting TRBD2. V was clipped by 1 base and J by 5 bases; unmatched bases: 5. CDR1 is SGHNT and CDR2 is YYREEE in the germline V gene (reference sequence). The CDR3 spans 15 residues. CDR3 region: CASSLIAGGRETQYF. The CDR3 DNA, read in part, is TGTGCCAGCAGCTTGATAGCGGGGGGCCGGGAGACC.

CDR3: CASSPRQVSEAFF. The covered CDR3 bases are TGTGCCAGCAGCCCTCGACAGGTTTCTGAA. The V and J genes are TRBV7-9 and TRBJ1-1, with D possibly matching TRBD1 (6 bases). From the germline J gene comes the end of the CDR3, since the read stops 3 residues before it. Trimming shortened V by 5 bases and J by 6 bases, and 13 bases separated the two germline ends. Germline CDR1 is SEHNR and CDR2 is FQNEAQ (reference sequence). The CDR3 runs to 13 residues. Variable domain in full (rest from reference TRBV7-9 and TRBJ1-1): DTGVSQNPRHKITKRGQNVTFRCDPISEHNRLYWYRQTLGQGPEFLTYFQNEAQLEKSRLLSDRFSAERPKGSFSTLEIQRTEQGDSAMYLCASSPRQVSEAFFGQGTRLTVV.

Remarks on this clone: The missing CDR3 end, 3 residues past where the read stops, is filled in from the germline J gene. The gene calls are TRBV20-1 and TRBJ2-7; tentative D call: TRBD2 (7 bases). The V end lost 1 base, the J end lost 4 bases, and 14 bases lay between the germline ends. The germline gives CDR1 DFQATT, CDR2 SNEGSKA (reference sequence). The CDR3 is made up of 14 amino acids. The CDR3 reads CSARVSGGGYEQYF. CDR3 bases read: TGCAGTGCTAGAGTATCGGGGGGCGGATACGAG.

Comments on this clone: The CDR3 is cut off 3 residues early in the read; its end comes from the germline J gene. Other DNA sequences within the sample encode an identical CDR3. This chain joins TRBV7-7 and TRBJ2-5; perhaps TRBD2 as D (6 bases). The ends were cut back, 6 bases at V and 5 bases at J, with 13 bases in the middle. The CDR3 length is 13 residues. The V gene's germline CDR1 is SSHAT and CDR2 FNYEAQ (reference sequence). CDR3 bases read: TGTGCCAGCAGTCCCCGAGGAGGGGAGACC. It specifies CASSPRGGET. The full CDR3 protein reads CASSPRGGETQYF.

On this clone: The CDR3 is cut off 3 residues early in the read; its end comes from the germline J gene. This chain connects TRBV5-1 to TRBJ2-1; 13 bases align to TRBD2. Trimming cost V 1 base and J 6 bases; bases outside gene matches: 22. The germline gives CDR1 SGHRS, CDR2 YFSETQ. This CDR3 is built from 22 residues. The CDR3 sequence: CASSLRQVNSRTSGRAGNEQFF. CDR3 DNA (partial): TGCGCCAGCAGCTTGAGGCAGGTTAACAGCAGAACTAGCGGGAGGGCTGGCAATGAG.

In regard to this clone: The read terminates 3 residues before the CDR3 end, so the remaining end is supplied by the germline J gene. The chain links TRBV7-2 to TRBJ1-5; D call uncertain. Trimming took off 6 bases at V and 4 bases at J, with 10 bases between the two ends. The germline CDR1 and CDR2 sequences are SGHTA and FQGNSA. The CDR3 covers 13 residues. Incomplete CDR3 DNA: TGTGCCAGCAGAGGAGTCGGGAATCAGCCC. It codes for CASRGVGNQP. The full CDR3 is CASRGVGNQPQHF.

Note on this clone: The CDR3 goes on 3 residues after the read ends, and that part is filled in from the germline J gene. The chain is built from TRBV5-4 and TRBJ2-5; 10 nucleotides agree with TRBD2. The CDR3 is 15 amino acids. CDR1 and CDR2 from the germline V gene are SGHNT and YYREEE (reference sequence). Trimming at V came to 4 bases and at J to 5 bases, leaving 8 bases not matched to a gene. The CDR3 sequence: CASSVPSGGSETQYF. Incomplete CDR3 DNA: TGTGCCAGCAGCGTCCCTAGCGGGGGATCGGAGACC.

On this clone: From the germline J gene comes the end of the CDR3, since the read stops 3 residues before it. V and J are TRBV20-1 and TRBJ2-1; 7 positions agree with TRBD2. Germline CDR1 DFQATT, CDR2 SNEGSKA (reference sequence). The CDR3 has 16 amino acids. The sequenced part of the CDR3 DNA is TGCAGCCTGGTTGGTAGCGGGCGCATCTCCTACAATGAG. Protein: CSLVGSGRISYNE. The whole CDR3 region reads CSLVGSGRISYNEQFF.

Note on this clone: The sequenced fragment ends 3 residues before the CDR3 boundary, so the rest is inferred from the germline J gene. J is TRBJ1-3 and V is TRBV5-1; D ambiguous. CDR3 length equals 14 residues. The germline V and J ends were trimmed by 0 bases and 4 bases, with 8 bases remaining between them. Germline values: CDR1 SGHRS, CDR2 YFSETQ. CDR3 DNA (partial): TGCGCCAGCAGCTTGGAAGGGCCCGGAAACACC. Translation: CASSLEGPGNT. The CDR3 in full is CASSLEGPGNTIYF.

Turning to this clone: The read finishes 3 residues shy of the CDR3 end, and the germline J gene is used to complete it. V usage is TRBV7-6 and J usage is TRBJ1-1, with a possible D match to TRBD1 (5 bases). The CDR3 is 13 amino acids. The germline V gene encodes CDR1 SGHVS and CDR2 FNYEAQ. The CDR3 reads CASSLATADTAFF. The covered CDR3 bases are TGTGCCAGCAGCTTAGCGACAGCAGATACG.